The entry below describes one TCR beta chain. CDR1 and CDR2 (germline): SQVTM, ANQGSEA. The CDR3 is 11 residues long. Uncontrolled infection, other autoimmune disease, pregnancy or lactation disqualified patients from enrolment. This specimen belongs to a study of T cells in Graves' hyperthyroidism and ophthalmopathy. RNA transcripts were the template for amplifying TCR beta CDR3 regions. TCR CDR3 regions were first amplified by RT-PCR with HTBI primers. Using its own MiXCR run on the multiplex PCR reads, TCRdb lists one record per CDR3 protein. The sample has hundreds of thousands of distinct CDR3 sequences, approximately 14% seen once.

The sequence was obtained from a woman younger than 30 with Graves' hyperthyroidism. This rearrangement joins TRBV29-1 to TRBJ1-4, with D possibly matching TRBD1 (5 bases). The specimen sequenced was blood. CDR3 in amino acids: CSGGTNEKLFF. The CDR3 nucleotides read TGCAGTGGGGGAACTAATGAAAAACTGTTTTTT. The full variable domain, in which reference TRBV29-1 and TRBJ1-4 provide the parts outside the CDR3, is SAVISQKPSRDICQRGTSLTIQCQVDSQVTMMFWYRQQPGQSLTLIATANQGSEATYESGFVIDKFPISRPNLTFSTLTVSNMSPEDSSIYLCSGGTNEKLFFGSGTQLSVL.